The 23 T cell receptor beta chains below were found in one sample sequenced in a study of blood T cells in healthy people across ages. A second 7 to 11 cycle PCR used barcoded and J-beta primers. MiXCR was run by TCRdb on the 5' RACE reads, yielding one entry per CDR3 protein. Of some 1,500,000 distinct CDR3 sequences in the sample, 42% were seen once. The material sequenced was blood. All receptors derive from a woman between 18 and 30 years old in good health.

This clonotype was detected a few times. The rearrangement joins TRBV6-5 to TRBJ1-2; perhaps TRBD1 as D (6 bases). Germline V gene data show CDR1 as MNHEY and CDR2 as SVGAGI. The CDR3 is made up of 14 amino acids. The V gene lost 6 bases and the J gene lost 6 bases, with 17 bases spanning the gap. The CDR3 spells CASSYSIYRDGYTF. In nucleotides, the CDR3 is TGTGCCAGCAGCTATAGCATTTACAGGGATGGCTACACCTTC.

The rearrangement uses TRBV4-1 and TRBJ2-1; D gene ambiguous. This CDR3 spans 18 amino acids. Trimming cost V 0 bases and J 2 bases, with 17 bases left between them. Germline CDR1 MGHRA, CDR2 YSYEKL. The CDR3 here is CASSQDLGPLAPYNEQFF. CDR3 in DNA: TGCGCCAGCAGCCAAGATCTCGGGCCTCTGGCCCCCTACAATGAGCAGTTCTTC.

This chain connects TRBV5-6 to TRBJ1-2; D gene uncertain. The V gene's germline CDR1 is SGHDT and CDR2 YYEEEE. V shed 3 bases and J shed 4 bases, with 13 bases lying between them. The CDR3 is 14 residues long. The CDR3 DNA is TGTGCCAGCAGCTCGATTACTCCCTCCTATGGCTACACCTTC. This codes for CASSSITPSYGYTF. Full variable domain (missing parts from reference TRBV5-6 and TRBJ1-2): DAGVTQSPTHLIKTRGQQVTLRCSPKSGHDTVSWYQQALGQGPQFIFQYYEEEERQRGNFPDRFSGHQFPNYSSELNVNALLLGDSALYLCASSSITPSYGYTFGSGTRLTVV.

The chain employs TRBV13 and TRBJ2-1; 8 nucleotides align to TRBD2. The J call is in doubt because the DNA end fits TRBJ2-7 better. Germline V gives CDR1 PRHDT, CDR2 FYEKMQ (reference sequence). The CDR3 is made up of 17 amino acids. The DNA for the CDR3 is TGTGCCAGCAGCTTAGGGAGCGGGGGAGTCTCCTACAATGAGCAGTACTTC. It is translated as CASSLGSGGVSYNEQYF.

V usage is TRBV28 and J usage is TRBJ2-3; TRBD2 matches at 8 bases. Germline V gene data show CDR1 as MDHEN and CDR2 as SYDVKM. V shed 3 bases and J 0 bases; nucleotides not matched to a gene: 8. The CDR3 has 17 amino acids. CDR3 sequence (DNA): TGTGCCAGCAGTTTCCCGCTAGCGGGCACGAGCACAGATACGCAGTATTTT. Translated, it gives CASSFPLAGTSTDTQYF.

This chain joins TRBV27 and TRBJ2-7; TRBD2 is a possible D gene (7 bases). Trimming removed 8 bases at V and 1 base at J, with 18 bases between. From germline, CDR1 is MNHEY and CDR2 SMNVEV (reference sequence). The CDR3 runs to 15 residues. The CDR3 region has the DNA TGTGCCAGCGGAAACTTAGGGGGAGGGTCCTACGAGCAGTACTTC. As protein: CASGNLGGGSYEQYF.

This clonotype was counted a few times. The chain links TRBV4-1 to TRBJ1-2; D is unclear. Germline CDR1 reads MGHRA; CDR2 reads YSYEKL. Trimming shortened V by 3 bases and J by 6 bases, and 14 bases separated the two germline ends. This CDR3 region has 14 residues. In nucleotides, the CDR3 is TGCGCCAGCAGCCACGCCGGTCTCTACGATGGCTACACCTTC. This encodes CASSHAGLYDGYTF.

The chain uses TRBV4-3 and TRBJ2-3; 7 bases are shared with TRBD2. The V and J ends lost 4 bases and 2 bases, in that order; junction bases with no gene match: 9. The CDR3 covers 16 residues. CDR1 LGHNA and CDR2 YSLEER come from the germline V gene. The CDR3 reads CASSPLPGGTTDTQYF. In nucleotides, the CDR3 is TGCGCCAGCAGCCCCCTACCGGGAGGTACCACAGATACGCAGTATTTT.

This clonotype was counted once. A much larger clone lies a single base off, so this may be a read error. The genes are TRBV12-3 or TRBV12-4 and TRBJ2-7; tentatively, D is TRBD1 (7 bases). CDR3 length: 15 amino acids. V lost 6 bases and J lost 3, with 18 bases in between. The CDR3 protein is CASRNRDSGYYEQYF. In nucleotides, the CDR3 is TGTGCCAGCAGAAACCGGGACAGCGGGTACTACGAGCAGTACTTC.

The chain uses TRBV11-2 and TRBJ2-1; the match to TRBD2 covers 9 bases. Germline CDR1 and CDR2: SGHAT and FQNNGV. Unmatched junction bases numbered 8, after V lost 6 bases and J lost 8 bases. The CDR3 length is 14 residues. For the CDR3, the DNA is TGTGCCAGCAGGGATAGCGGGGGAGTCTATGAGCAGTTCTTC. Residues: CASRDSGGVYEQFF.

In this sample, this clonotype turned up a few times. V gene TRBV12-3 or TRBV12-4 combines with J gene TRBJ1-1, with TRBD1 as a possible D gene (5 bases). This CDR3 spans 14 amino acids. Trimming stripped 3 bases from V and 3 bases from J, with 11 bases between. CDR3 sequence: CASSFTGEDTEAFF. As DNA, the CDR3 is TGTGCCAGCAGTTTCACGGGGGAGGACACTGAAGCTTTCTTT.

The genes are TRBV29-1 and TRBJ2-7, with D perhaps TRBD1 (5 bases). Between the trimmed V and J ends, which lost 4 bases and 2 bases, there was a span of 15 bases. The CDR3 is 14 amino acids. Germline loops: CDR1 SQVTM, CDR2 ANQGSEA. The CDR3 DNA reads TGCAGCGTTGGTTCGTGGGAAGGGGCCTACGAGCAGTACTTC. It specifies CSVGSWEGAYEQYF.

The J gene is TRBJ1-2, the V gene TRBV15; no reliable D call. There are 12 residues in the CDR3. Germline CDR1 is LNHNV and CDR2 is YYDKDF (reference sequence). With 3 bases removed from V and 3 bases from J, the gap between germline ends came to 5 bases. CDR3: CATSSGHYGYTF. The CDR3 region has the DNA TGTGCCACCAGCAGTGGTCACTATGGCTACACCTTC.

The chain couples TRBV6-2 or TRBV6-3 to TRBJ1-6; no definite D call. Trimming took 6 bases from V and 7 from J, leaving 22 bases between them. Germline CDR1 reads MNHEY; CDR2 reads SVGEGT. The CDR3 has 17 amino acids. The CDR3 bases are TGTGCCAGCAGGACTCCTATCAGCCGAGGATGGAATTCACCCCTCCACTTT. Translation: CASRTPISRGWNSPLHF.

This chain links TRBV2 with TRBJ1-1, with TRBD1 matching over 7 bases. The CDR3 length is 14 residues. Germline V gene sequence: CDR1 SNHLY, CDR2 FYNNEI. The V and J ends lost 4 bases and 4 bases, in that order; junction bases with no gene match: 6. CDR3 residues: CASSVRQGFTEAFF. The CDR3, as DNA: TGTGCCAGCAGTGTTCGACAGGGATTCACTGAAGCTTTCTTT.

On this clonotype itself: At one of its ends the junction is not consistent with the germline gene, which may arise from a read error. V and J are TRBV20-1 and TRBJ2-5; D remains unclear. With the DNA end fitting TRBJ2-7 better, the J assignment may be wrong. CDR3 length: 15 residues. Germline lookup yields CDR1 DFQATT and CDR2 SNEGSKA (reference sequence). The CDR3: CSAGDALHGPYEQYF. The CDR3 DNA reads TGCAGTGCTGGAGATGCTCTCCACGGACCCTACGAGCAGTACTTC.

The rearrangement joins TRBV7-2 to TRBJ2-3; D is ambiguous. CDR1 is SGHTA and CDR2 is FQGNSA in the germline V gene. The CDR3 sequence is 15 residues long. V was pared by 3 bases and J by 0 bases, with 10 bases between. The CDR3 DNA follows: TGTGCCAGCAGCTTGGGCCGGTTTAGCACAGATACGCAGTATTTT. It translates to CASSLGRFSTDTQYF.

Only a few counts were recorded for this clonotype. V and J are TRBV24-1 and TRBJ2-1; maybe TRBD2 (6 bases). CDR1 is KGHDR and CDR2 is SFDVKD in the germline V gene. V was clipped by 6 bases and J by 0 bases, with 11 bases between them. The CDR3 spans 15 residues. The CDR3 loop reads CATSRPSVSYNEQFF. In nucleotides, the CDR3 is TGTGCCACCAGTCGACCTAGCGTCTCCTACAATGAGCAGTTCTTC.

V gene TRBV7-2 combines with J gene TRBJ1-1, with D tentatively TRBD1 (6 bases). Germline values: CDR1 SGHTA, CDR2 FQGNSA. The CDR3 totals 15 residues. The ends were cut back, 6 bases at V and 4 bases at J, with 18 bases in the middle. This CDR3 reads CASRGGNLGGTEAFF. The CDR3, as DNA: TGTGCCAGCAGGGGGGGCAACCTCGGAGGCACTGAAGCTTTCTTT.

The chain links TRBV12-3 or TRBV12-4 to TRBJ2-3, with 8 bases lining up with TRBD2. Losses at the gene ends were 2 bases for V and 6 bases for J; bases not matched to a gene: 10. The CDR3 extends over 16 amino acids. The CDR3 bases are TGTGCCAGCAGTTTACGGGCGGGGGGCTTTTTGGATACGCAGTATTTT. Translation gives CASSLRAGGFLDTQYF.

The CDR3 loop is CASSHPLLAGREQYF. In DNA, the CDR3 is TGCGCCAGCAGCCACCCTCTATTAGCGGGAAGAGAGCAGTACTTC. The chain uses TRBV4-1 and TRBJ2-5; TRBD2 aligns across 8 bases. V lost 3 bases and J lost 11; bases outside the gene matches: 14. Germline CDR1 MGHRA, CDR2 YSYEKL. CDR3 size: 15 residues.

This clonotype was seen just once. This chain connects TRBV6-5 to TRBJ2-7, with TRBD1 matching over 7 bases. The CDR3 is 16 residues long. CDR1 and CDR2 from the germline V gene are MNHEY and SVGAGI. V lost 6 bases, J lost 3 bases, and 14 bases stayed unmatched. CDR3 protein: CASRRQGVIGGYEQYF. The CDR3, as DNA: TGTGCCAGCAGGCGGCAGGGGGTGATCGGAGGCTACGAGCAGTACTTC.

J is TRBJ1-5 and V is TRBV20-1, with D possibly matching TRBD1 (5 bases). CDR3 length equals 13 residues. Germline V lookup: CDR1 DFQATT, CDR2 SNEGSKA (reference sequence). V lost 7 bases and J lost 5, with 15 bases in between. The CDR3 sequence: CSVSGLLDQPQHF. The CDR3 coding sequence is TGCAGTGTTTCAGGGTTGTTGGATCAGCCCCAGCATTTT.